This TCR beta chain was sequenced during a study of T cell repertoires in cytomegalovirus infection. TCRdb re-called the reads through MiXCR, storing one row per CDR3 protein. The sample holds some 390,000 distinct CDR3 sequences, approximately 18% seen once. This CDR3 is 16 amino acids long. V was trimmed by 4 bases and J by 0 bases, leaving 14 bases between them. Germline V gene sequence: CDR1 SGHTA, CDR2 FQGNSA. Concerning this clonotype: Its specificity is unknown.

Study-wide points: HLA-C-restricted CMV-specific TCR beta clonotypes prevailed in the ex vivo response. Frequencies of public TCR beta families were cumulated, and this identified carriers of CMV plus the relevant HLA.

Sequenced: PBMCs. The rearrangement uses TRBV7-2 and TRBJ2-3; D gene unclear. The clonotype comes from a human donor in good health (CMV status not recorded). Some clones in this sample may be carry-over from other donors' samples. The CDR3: CASSSRDISSTDTQYF. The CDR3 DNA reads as TGTGCCAGCAGCTCCCGAGACATTTCTAGCACAGATACGCAGTATTTT.